This T cell receptor (beta chain) was found in a study of beta chain features in type 1 diabetes. Study-level points and caveats: Moderately but significantly shorter TCRB CDR3s were found in Type 1 diabetes patients in all four CD4+ subsets. Individuals with type 1 diabetes displayed fewer insertions and more deletions at VDJ junctions. Resolution of whether HLA type affects TCRB rearrangement was not achieved here.

The CDR3 sequence is 13 residues long. V gave up 6 bases and J gave up 5 bases, with 13 bases separating them. In germline, CDR1 is SEHNR, CDR2 FQNEAQ (reference sequence). Expressed TCRB transcripts were sequenced, since all the RNA that had been isolated was reverse transcribed. Method: immunoSEQ multiplex PCR; TCRdb's copy keeps in-frame clones and lacks some. This table holds around 140,000 clones, approximately 10% found once. Via the markers CD45RO/CCR7/CD25/CD127/CD95/CD27, stem cell-like memory, regulatory, central memory and naive CD4+ cells were sorted. A note on this clone: Its antigen is undetermined. The same CDR3 also results from other DNA sequences found in this sample.

The rearrangement uses TRBV7-9 and TRBJ1-1, with TRBD1 as a possible D gene (6 bases). This sequence originates from a man aged 25 to 40 with type 1 diabetes. The sample was central memory CD4+ T cells from blood. DNA for the CDR3: TGTGCCAGCAGTCTGCAGGGGTCGACTGAAGCTTTCTTT. Its protein is CASSLQGSTEAFF.